The next 28 T cell receptor beta chains were all read from a single sample in a study of cytomegalovirus exposure and HLA in healthy donors. PCR involved 60 Vbeta and 13 Jbeta primers. Repertoires were generated with immunoSEQ multiplex PCR, while TCRdb's copy carries only in-frame clones and drops some. The sample carries about 110,000 clones, 65% to 80% recorded once. The material sequenced was PBMCs. The receptor source for this set is a man aged 25-45 years in good health and CMV-seropositive.

V and J are TRBV29-1 and TRBJ1-1; 8 positions agree with TRBD1. Losses at the gene ends were 0 bases for V and 3 bases for J; bases not matched to a gene: 12. Per the germline V gene, CDR1 is SQVTM and CDR2 is ANQGSEA. This CDR3 has 17 amino acids. CDR3 bases: TGCAGCGTTGAAGATGATTTTTCCAGGGGGCGGTACACTGAAGCTTTCTTT. It codes for CSVEDDFSRGRYTEAFF.

The V call is TRBV4-2, the J call TRBJ1-2; perhaps TRBD1 as D (5 bases). Germline loops: CDR1 LGHNA, CDR2 YNFKEQ. Trimming cost V 6 bases and J 5 bases, with 28 bases left between them. The CDR3 has 18 residues. CDR3 loop: CASRRDAGTAGSQYGYTF. The CDR3 DNA is TGTGCCAGCAGGAGGGACGCCGGGACTGCCGGCTCCCAATATGGCTACACCTTC.

This chain connects TRBV2 to TRBJ2-7; D not resolved. Germline assignment: CDR1 SNHLY and CDR2 FYNNEI. This CDR3 contains 13 residues. The ends were cut back, 3 bases at V and 5 bases at J, with 11 bases in the middle. The CDR3 protein is CASSDVGGDEQYF. CDR3 sequence (DNA): TGTGCCAGCAGTGATGTTGGCGGCGACGAGCAGTACTTC.

The rearrangement joins TRBV6-1 to TRBJ2-5; D may be TRBD2 (7 bases). V was trimmed by 4 bases and J by 1 base, leaving 16 bases between them. Germline CDR1 and CDR2: MNHNS and SASEGT. The CDR3 covers 16 residues. The CDR3, as DNA: TGTGCCAGCAGTGCATTAGGGGGGGTCCTCCAAGAGACCCAGTACTTC. Its protein product is CASSALGGVLQETQYF.

The chain has TRBV11-2 and TRBJ2-2; the D is unclear. This CDR3 is 11 amino acids long. V was pared by 7 bases and J by 3 bases, with 3 bases between. Germline CDR1 is SGHAT and CDR2 is FQNNGV. CDR3: CASTDTGELFF. CDR3 bases: TGTGCCAGCACCGACACCGGGGAGCTGTTTTTT.

The chain joins TRBV7-2 to TRBJ2-3; 13 bases align to TRBD2. Germline loops: CDR1 SGHTA, CDR2 FQGNSA. There are 17 residues in the CDR3. The junction had 10 bases not matched to a gene; V was cut back by 5 bases and J by 5 bases. As DNA, the CDR3 is TGTGCCAGCAGCAAACTAGCGGGGGGGCTTTCGGTAGATACGCAGTATTTT. Protein sequence: CASSKLAGGLSVDTQYF.

The V and J genes are TRBV27 and TRBJ2-2, with 9 bases identical to TRBD2. CDR3 size: 17 residues. J lost 4 bases, V lost 5 bases, and 11 bases had no gene match. The germline V gene encodes CDR1 MNHEY and CDR2 SMNVEV (reference sequence). CDR3 bases: TGTGCCAGCAGTCCCCGTTTGTTAGCGGGGGTCACCGGGGAGCTGTTTTTT. This encodes CASSPRLLAGVTGELFF.

This clone turned up a few times. This sequence joins TRBV2 and TRBJ1-5; 7 positions agree with TRBD1. Trimming at V came to 6 bases and at J to 4 bases, leaving 9 bases not matched to a gene. Germline V gives CDR1 SNHLY, CDR2 FYNNEI. This CDR3 has 15 residues. The CDR3 DNA reads TGTGCCAGCAGGGGGGGCAGGGGGGATAATCAGCCCCAGCATTTT. It is translated as CASRGGRGDNQPQHF.

The rearrangement uses TRBV9 and TRBJ2-3; 10 bases agree with TRBD2. V lost 0 bases to trimming and J lost 7 bases; unmatched junction nucleotides: 5. CDR1 is SGDLS, CDR2 YYNGEE, per germline. The CDR3 runs to 15 residues. The chain's CDR3 is CASSVEAGGLYTQYF. CDR3 coding DNA: TGTGCCAGCAGCGTAGAAGCGGGGGGGCTGTATACGCAGTATTTT.

J is TRBJ1-2 and V is TRBV10-3; 9 nucleotides align to TRBD1. The CDR3 consists of 15 residues. V trimming: 5 bases; J trimming: 1 base; junction bases outside the gene matches: 5. Germline assignment: CDR1 ENHRY and CDR2 SYGVKD. The CDR3 DNA reads as TGTGCCATCAGTACTGACAGGGGGGGTAACTATGGCTACACCTTC. This gives the protein CAISTDRGGNYGYTF.

This clone is medium-sized in the sample. The chain recombines TRBV7-3 with TRBJ1-6; D ambiguous. This CDR3 contains 13 residues. Germline V gives CDR1 SGHTA, CDR2 FQGTGA. Trimming stripped 4 bases from V and 8 bases from J, with 9 bases between. The CDR3 DNA follows: TGTGCCAGCAGCTCCCGCCGGGATTCACCCCTCCACTTT. Translating gives CASSSRRDSPLHF.

This clone has only one observation. The chain recombines TRBV4-2 with TRBJ1-2, with TRBD1 matching over 7 bases. Germline V lookup: CDR1 LGHNA, CDR2 YNFKEQ. Trimming removed 6 bases from V and 8 bases from J; junction bases left unmatched: 15. This CDR3 has 15 amino acids. This chain's CDR3 is CASSQPGQRSGGYTF. DNA for the CDR3: TGTGCCAGCAGTCAACCGGGACAGCGGAGCGGGGGCTACACCTTC.

The V call is TRBV25-1, the J call TRBJ1-2; the match to TRBD1 covers 8 bases. The trim removed 5 bases at V and 2 bases at J, leaving 13 bases unmatched. Germline V CDR1 and CDR2: MGHDK, SYGVNS. CDR3 length: 17 amino acids. The CDR3 loop reads CASSPLRQGTDNYGYTF. CDR3 DNA: TGTGCCAGCAGTCCCCTCCGACAGGGGACCGACAACTATGGCTACACCTTC.

The chain couples TRBV23-1 to TRBJ1-4; unclear D gene. TRBV23-1 is reported as an ORF; its role is uncertain. The CDR3 contains 17 residues. V was trimmed by 1 base and J by 2 bases, leaving 14 bases between them. This chain's CDR3 is CASSQWSGLRTNEKLFF. The DNA for the CDR3 is TGCGCCAGCAGTCAATGGAGCGGTCTGCGGACTAATGAAAAACTGTTTTTT.

The V and J genes are TRBV7-8 and TRBJ1-2; D is possibly TRBD1 (6 bases). Per germline, CDR1 SGHVS and CDR2 FQNEAQ. This CDR3 contains 16 residues. V was clipped by 2 bases and J by 7 bases, with 20 bases between them. The CDR3 sequence: CASSLKIEGGGRGYTF. The CDR3 nucleotides read TGTGCCAGCAGCTTAAAAATAGAGGGGGGGGGACGTGGCTACACCTTC.

The chain employs TRBV2 and TRBJ1-6, with a weak D call TRBD1 (5 bases). Germline lookup yields CDR1 SNHLY and CDR2 FYNNEI. V was shortened by 8 bases and J by 8 bases, with 13 bases between the two germline ends. This CDR3 region has 13 residues. In nucleotides, the CDR3 is TGTGCCAGCGGGGCCAGGGCTGATTCACCCCTCCACTTT. Its protein product is CASGARADSPLHF. Combining the CDR3 with reference TRBV2 and TRBJ1-6 gives the whole variable domain EPEVTQTPSHQVTQMGQEVILRCVPISNHLYFYWYRQILGQKVEFLVSFYNNEISEKSEIFDDQFSVERPDGSNFTLKIRSTKLEDSAMYFCASGARADSPLHFGNGTRLTVT.

The V gene is TRBV10-2, the J gene TRBJ1-6; D is unresolved. Germline CDR1 WSHSY, CDR2 SAAADI. Trimming took 0 bases from V and 6 from J, leaving 3 bases between them. This CDR3 spans 13 amino acids. CDR3 nucleotide sequence: TGCGCCAGCAGTGAGTCAGCTAATTCACCCCTCCACTTT. Translating it yields CASSESANSPLHF.

The chain recombines TRBV4-3 with TRBJ2-2; the D gene is possibly TRBD2 (7 bases). Germline V lookup: CDR1 LGHNA, CDR2 YSLEER. Trimming shortened V by 0 bases and J by 3 bases, and 20 bases separated the two germline ends. The CDR3 contains 19 residues. The CDR3 here is CASSQDRGRGGGYTGELFF. The CDR3 region has the DNA TGCGCCAGCAGCCAAGATCGCGGAAGGGGGGGCGGCTACACCGGGGAGCTGTTTTTT.

The chain has TRBV5-1 and TRBJ2-3; TRBD2 aligns across 10 bases. The V and J ends lost 7 bases and 5 bases, in that order; junction bases with no gene match: 10. Germline V gene lookup returns CDR1 SGHRS and CDR2 YFSETQ. The CDR3 runs 15 residues. The CDR3 spells CASGPWGTSEDTQYF. Written as DNA, the CDR3 is TGCGCCAGCGGGCCTTGGGGGACTAGCGAAGATACGCAGTATTTT.

The V and J genes are TRBV27 and TRBJ1-1, with 7 positions matching TRBD1. Losses at the gene ends were 3 bases for V and 0 bases for J; bases not matched to a gene: 4. The germline CDR1 and CDR2 sequences are MNHEY and SMNVEV (reference sequence). The CDR3 extends over 15 amino acids. CDR3 loop: CASSLGQLMNTEAFF. The CDR3 nucleotides are TGTGCCAGCAGTTTGGGACAGCTGATGAACACTGAAGCTTTCTTT.

The rearrangement joins TRBV23-1 to TRBJ1-4; a weak D match, TRBD1 (6 bases). TRBV23-1 is designated an ORF whose function remains uncertain. V was cut by 5 bases and J by 7 bases, with 14 bases left in between. The CDR3 loop spans 14 amino acids. CDR3 sequence (DNA): TGCGCCAGCAGTACTTGGGGGCGAGTTGAAAAACTGTTTTTT. Its protein is CASSTWGRVEKLFF.

This clone was seen more than once but under ten times. The chain joins TRBV6-1 to TRBJ1-1; D call uncertain. The CDR3 spans 15 residues. Between the trimmed V and J ends, which lost 1 base and 5 bases, there was a span of 14 bases. From germline, CDR1 is MNHNS and CDR2 SASEGT. CDR3 residues: CASSEEVLGGTEAFF. The DNA for the CDR3 is TGTGCCAGCAGTGAAGAGGTTTTGGGAGGGACTGAAGCTTTCTTT.

This sequence joins TRBV6-5 and TRBJ2-1, with TRBD1 as a possible D gene (5 bases). The CDR3 runs 14 residues. With 4 bases removed from V and 4 bases from J, the gap between germline ends came to 11 bases. Per germline, CDR1 MNHEY and CDR2 SVGAGI. The chain's CDR3 is CASSSLDKYNEQFF. CDR3 nucleotide sequence: TGTGCCAGCAGTTCGTTGGACAAGTACAATGAGCAGTTCTTC.

The chain joins TRBV11-2 to TRBJ2-7, with 9 bases aligning to TRBD1. The CDR3 has 16 amino acids. The J segment lost 4 bases and the V segment lost 5 bases, leaving 12 bases of the junction unmatched. The germline V gene has CDR1 SGHAT and CDR2 FQNNGV. CDR3: CASSRTGDALGYEQYF. The CDR3 DNA follows: TGTGCCAGCAGCCGGACAGGGGACGCCCTAGGGTACGAGCAGTACTTC.

The V call is TRBV18, the J call TRBJ2-3; TRBD2 matches at 13 bases. With 3 bases clipped from V and 4 bases from J, the junction kept 7 bases outside the gene matches. CDR3 length equals 17 residues. Germline V CDR1 and CDR2: KGHSH, LQKENI. The CDR3 DNA is TGTGCCAGCTCACCGCTAAATGGACTAGCGGGGGCAGATACGCAGTATTTT. Translated, it gives CASSPLNGLAGADTQYF.

J is TRBJ2-3 and V is TRBV5-4, with D maybe TRBD2 (5 bases). Between the trimmed V and J ends, which lost 0 bases and 4 bases, there was a span of 9 bases. The CDR3 length is 14 residues. Germline V CDR1 and CDR2: SGHNT, YYREEE (reference sequence). The CDR3 nucleotides read TGTGCCAGCAGCTTGGCCCGGACTTCAGATACGCAGTATTTT. Amino acids: CASSLARTSDTQYF.

The chain uses TRBV27 and TRBJ2-3; 10 bases agree with TRBD2. After removal of 7 bases from V and 0 bases from J, the junction contained 4 bases not matched to a gene. In germline, CDR1 is MNHEY, CDR2 SMNVEV (reference sequence). The CDR3 consists of 15 residues. This chain's CDR3 is CASNLAGESTDTQYF. The CDR3 DNA reads as TGTGCCAGCAACCTAGCGGGGGAAAGCACAGATACGCAGTATTTT.

J is TRBJ1-2 and V is TRBV5-6, with D maybe TRBD1 (6 bases). The germline CDR1 and CDR2 sequences are SGHDT and YYEEEE. The CDR3 has 14 amino acids. Trimming removed 0 bases from V and 8 bases from J, with 14 bases in between. Here the CDR3 DNA reads TGTGCCAGCAGCTTGGTTTGGCAGGGGAACGGCTACACCTTC. Translating it yields CASSLVWQGNGYTF.